The 29 T cell receptor beta chains below were found in one sample sequenced in a study of molecular identifiers for immune sequencing clone quantification. One entry per CDR3 protein, called by TCRdb with MiXCR from the PCR reads. This table holds approximately 500,000 distinct CDR3 sequences, about 20% found once. The sample was naive CD8+ T cells from blood, with Jurkat cell RNA spiked in. Subset meaning: FACS-sorted CD8+CD4-CCR7+CD45RA+ naive T cells. The receptor set was obtained from a human donor in good health. Some libraries in this study had Jurkat cell RNA spiked in.

This clonotype was seen many times. CDR3 sequence reads: CAISADGGTYEQYF. Here the CDR3 DNA reads TGTGCCATCAGTGCGGACGGTGGAACCTACGAGCAGTACTTC. The chain joins TRBV10-3 to TRBJ2-7, with D hard to call. The CDR3 loop spans 14 amino acids. V lost 4 bases and J lost 2, with 12 bases in between. Germline loops: CDR1 ENHRY, CDR2 SYGVKD.

Concerning this clonotype itself: Given a much more abundant clone one base away, this may be a read error. It is likely a read error, because the conserved phenylalanine at the end of the CDR3 is missing. The chain links TRBV12-3 or TRBV12-4 to TRBJ2-5; D is uncertain. The V end lost 6 bases, the J end lost 5 bases, and 31 bases lay between the germline ends. CDR3 size: 19 residues. CDR3: CASSPSASGSTYRFETQYL. The CDR3 nucleotides read TGTGCCAGCAGCCCCTCAGCCTCTGGGTCCACTTATCGTTTCGAGACCCAGTACCTC.

Ten or more counts support this clonotype. The chain employs TRBV14 and TRBJ2-3, with a weak D call TRBD1 (5 bases). The ends were cut back, 0 bases at V and 2 bases at J, with 12 bases in the middle. The CDR3 length is 16 residues. Per germline, CDR1 SGHDN and CDR2 FVKESK. CDR3 sequence (DNA): TGTGCCAGCAGCCAAGAAGTGGGGCCCTACACAGATACGCAGTATTTT. Translating gives CASSQEVGPYTDTQYF.

The CDR3 nucleotides are TGTGCCAGCAGCTTGCCGGGACTAGCGGAAGAGACCCAGTACTTC. Translated: CASSLPGLAEETQYF. This chain uses TRBV7-8 with TRBJ2-5; the match to TRBD2 covers 11 bases. Germline CDR1 is SGHVS and CDR2 is FQNEAQ. Trimming took 3 bases from V and 3 from J; bases not matched to a gene: 3. The CDR3 is 15 amino acids.

V and J are TRBV3-2 and TRBJ1-1; TRBD1 is taken as the D call from the table, unchecked against the DNA. TRBV3-2 is annotated as a pseudogene. The CDR3 is 14 residues long. The CDR3 loop reads CASSQVGAATEAFF. As DNA, the CDR3 is TGTGCCAGCAGCCAAGTTGGGGCGGCCACTGAAGCTTTCTTT.

This clonotype was seen repeatedly, ten times or more. This rearrangement joins TRBV29-1 to TRBJ1-2; D perhaps matches TRBD1 (5 bases). The CDR3 is 14 amino acids. CDR1 is SQVTM and CDR2 is ANQGSEA in the germline V gene. V dropped 2 bases and J dropped 3 bases, with 13 bases sitting between them. CDR3 nucleotide sequence: TGCAGCGTTGAAACGGACCGGGGGTACTATGGCTACACCTTC. This encodes CSVETDRGYYGYTF.

The table lists this clonotype with many counts. This chain uses TRBV3-1 with TRBJ2-5; D is ambiguous. V was shortened by 3 bases and J by 3 bases, with 8 bases between the two germline ends. The CDR3 has 13 residues. The germline CDR1 and CDR2 sequences are LGHDT and YNNKEL (reference sequence). The CDR3 loop is CASSQVAEETQYF. The CDR3 DNA reads as TGTGCCAGCAGCCAGGTGGCAGAAGAGACCCAGTACTTC.

Points on this clonotype: Given a much more abundant clone one base away, this may be a read error. The conserved closing phenylalanine or tryptophan is absent in this CDR3, likely reflecting a read error. The chain couples TRBV7-9 to TRBJ2-2, with 8 bases lining up with TRBD1. Germline V CDR1 and CDR2: SEHNR, FQNEAQ (reference sequence). There are 13 residues in the CDR3. The CDR3 is CVEGQENTGELFS. The CDR3 DNA reads as TGTGTCGAGGGACAGGAGAACACCGGGGAGCTGTTTTCT.

The CDR3 sequence is CASSWGTGLNTEAFF. DNA of the CDR3: TGTGCCAGCAGCTGGGGAACAGGGTTGAACACTGAAGCTTTCTTT. The chain uses TRBV7-3 and TRBJ1-1; perhaps TRBD1 as D (6 bases). The V gene lost 4 bases and the J gene lost 0 bases, with 12 bases spanning the gap. CDR3 length: 15 amino acids. Per the germline V gene, CDR1 is SGHTA and CDR2 is FQGTGA. Combining the CDR3 with reference TRBV7-3 and TRBJ1-1 gives the whole variable domain GAGVSQTPSNKVTEKGKYVELRCDPISGHTALYWYRQSLGQGPEFLIYFQGTGAADDSGLPNDRFFAVRPEGSVSTLKIQRTERGDSAVYLCASSWGTGLNTEAFFGQGTRLTVV.

This clonotype was counted a few times. This sequence joins TRBV4-3 and TRBJ2-3; D is perhaps TRBD2 (6 bases). Trimming cost V 1 base and J 6 bases, with 14 bases left between them. Germline V gene lookup returns CDR1 LGHNA and CDR2 YSLEER. The CDR3 consists of 15 residues. In DNA form, the CDR3 reads TGCGCCAGCAGCCAAGGGACTACCAACTTCGATACGCAGTATTTT. Its protein product is CASSQGTTNFDTQYF.

In its sample, this clonotype was seen many times. The CDR3 DNA reads as TGTGCCAGCAGCGTAGGAGTTCCTCCTCTCACAGATACGCAGTATTTT. This encodes CASSVGVPPLTDTQYF. The gene calls are TRBV9 and TRBJ2-3; no reliable D call. Trimming cost V 0 bases and J 2 bases, with 13 bases left between them. The V gene's germline CDR1 is SGDLS and CDR2 YYNGEE. CDR3 length equals 16 residues.

V is TRBV19 and J is TRBJ1-6; possibly TRBD1 for D (5 bases). V lost 4 bases, J lost 12 bases, and 19 bases lay in between. The CDR3 runs 15 residues. Germline lookup yields CDR1 LNHDA and CDR2 SQIVND (reference sequence). CDR3 nucleotide sequence: TGTGCCAGTAGTACGGGGCTGGGACCCTGTGGACCCCTCCACTTT. Encoded protein: CASSTGLGPCGPLHF.

This chain links TRBV10-2 with TRBJ2-7; TRBD2 agrees at 7 bases. V trimming: 7 bases; J trimming: 7 bases; junction bases outside the gene matches: 13. The germline V gene encodes CDR1 WSHSY and CDR2 SAAADI. The CDR3 loop spans 14 amino acids. The CDR3 DNA sequence: TGCGCCAGCACCGAAGTCCTCAGGGAGGGGGAGCAGTACTTC. Its protein is CASTEVLREGEQYF.

This clonotype was detected many times. CDR3 sequence (DNA): TGTGCCAGCAGCGGGACTACATCCTACGAGCAGTACTTC. Its protein is CASSGTTSYEQYF. This chain joins TRBV7-9 and TRBJ2-7; 7 bases are a match to TRBD2. The V segment lost 5 bases and the J segment 1 base; nucleotides outside the gene matches: 2. Germline-derived CDR1 and CDR2 are SEHNR and FQNEAQ (reference sequence). CDR3 length equals 13 residues.

J is TRBJ1-3 and V is TRBV7-9, with TRBD1 matching over 9 bases. In germline, CDR1 is SEHNR, CDR2 FQNEAQ (reference sequence). Trimming cost V 4 bases and J 0 bases; bases outside gene matches: 4. The CDR3 loop spans 16 amino acids. DNA of the CDR3: TGTGCCAGCAGCTGGACAGGGGCCCTCTCTGGAAACACCATATATTTT. Protein: CASSWTGALSGNTIYF. Filled out from reference TRBV7-9 and TRBJ1-3, the complete variable domain reads DTGVSQNPRHKITKRGQNVTFRCDPISEHNRLYWYRQTLGQGPEFLTYFQNEAQLEKSRLLSDRFSAERPKGSFSTLEIQRTEQGDSAMYLCASSWTGALSGNTIYFGEGSWLTVV.

A few counts support this clonotype. The chain uses TRBV3-1 and TRBJ2-2; D might be TRBD1 or TRBD2, each matching 6 bases. From germline, CDR1 is LGHDT and CDR2 YNNKEL (reference sequence). V lost 0 bases and J lost 1, with 15 bases in between. The CDR3 runs 18 residues. The CDR3 loop reads CASSQDVFGGMNTGELFF. DNA of the CDR3: TGTGCCAGCAGCCAAGATGTTTTCGGGGGCATGAACACCGGGGAGCTGTTTTTT.

This clonotype has ten or more counts. The gene calls are TRBV3-1 and TRBJ1-1, with D hard to call. V was cut by 4 bases and J by 0 bases, with 6 bases left in between. Germline V CDR1 and CDR2: LGHDT, YNNKEL (reference sequence). The CDR3 is 13 amino acids. This CDR3 reads CASSPEMNTEAFF. CDR3 in DNA: TGTGCCAGCAGCCCGGAAATGAACACTGAAGCTTTCTTT.

Notes on this clonotype: Since a much larger clone is just one base distant, this may be a read error. The chain employs TRBV28 and TRBJ2-5, with D perhaps TRBD2 (6 bases). The V gene's germline CDR1 is MDHEN and CDR2 SYDVKM. This CDR3 has 13 residues. For the CDR3, the DNA is TGTACCAGCGGGCGAGCGGTCCAAGAGACCCAGTACTTC. The encoded protein is CTSGRAVQETQYF.

As for this clonotype: Relative to the germline gene, one junction end is altered; a read error may explain this. V and J are TRBV20-1 and TRBJ2-3; D not resolved. Germline V gene sequence: CDR1 DFQATT, CDR2 SNEGSKA (reference sequence). The CDR3 sequence is 15 residues long. CDR3 sequence (DNA): TGCAGGGCTAGACCCTCGGTTGGTTACGCAGATACGCAGTATTTT. This sequence encodes CRARPSVGYADTQYF.

This clonotype has more than one count but fewer than ten. The rearrangement joins TRBV14 to TRBJ1-3; D might be TRBD1 (5 bases). Germline V lookup: CDR1 SGHDN, CDR2 FVKESK. The ends were cut back, 4 bases at V and 0 bases at J, with 13 bases in the middle. The CDR3 contains 16 residues. CDR3 protein: CASSPTQGPSGNTIYF. CDR3 sequence (DNA): TGTGCCAGCAGCCCTACCCAGGGACCCTCTGGAAACACCATATATTTT.

This clonotype has only a few counts. The gene calls are TRBV30 and TRBJ1-1; D call uncertain. CDR3 length equals 15 residues. Germline CDR1 is GTSNPN and CDR2 is SVGIG (reference sequence). V lost 1 base to trimming and J lost 5 bases, with 17 bases between them. Here the CDR3 DNA reads TGTGCCTGGAGTGAACCACAGTGGCCGAGTACTGAAGCTTTCTTT. It yields the protein CAWSEPQWPSTEAFF.

Only a few counts were recorded for this clonotype. The chain employs TRBV12-3 or TRBV12-4 and TRBJ2-3; a possible D gene is TRBD2 (5 bases). This CDR3 comprises 12 residues. V was pared by 8 bases and J by 6 bases, with 12 bases between. The DNA of the CDR3 is TGTGCCAGCGGGGATAGGAGGGATACGCAGTATTTT. Translated: CASGDRRDTQYF.

This clonotype was recorded once. A much larger clone differs by one base, so this may be a read error. J is TRBJ2-5 and V is TRBV7-9; D may be TRBD1 (6 bases). This CDR3 has 15 residues. Germline CDR1 is SEHNR and CDR2 is FQNEAQ (reference sequence). This CDR3 is CASGLPSGVGETQYF. The CDR3 DNA is TGTGCCAGCGGCTTGCCTTCAGGGGTCGGCGAGACCCAGTACTTC.

This clonotype was seen a few times. V usage is TRBV4-1 and J usage is TRBJ1-2; 7 bases map to TRBD1. CDR1 and CDR2 from the germline V gene are MGHRA and YSYEKL. Trimming cost V 0 bases and J 4 bases; bases outside gene matches: 5. The CDR3 runs 15 residues. This CDR3 is CASSQEGGDGYGYTF. Written as DNA, the CDR3 is TGCGCCAGCAGCCAAGAAGGGGGCGACGGCTATGGCTACACCTTC.

The chain carries TRBV30 and TRBJ2-7; 11 bases agree with TRBD2. The ends lost 1 base at V and 4 bases at J; junction bases unmatched: 9. The length of the CDR3 is 16 residues. Germline V lookup: CDR1 GTSNPN, CDR2 SVGIG (reference sequence). The CDR3 sequence: CAWSDKLAGVVYEQYF. In DNA, the CDR3 is TGTGCCTGGAGTGATAAACTAGCGGGGGTGGTTTACGAGCAGTACTTC. Full variable domain (remainder filled in from reference TRBV30 and TRBJ2-7): SQTIHQWPATLVQPVGSPLSLECTVEGTSNPNLYWYRQAAGRGLQLLFYSVGIGQISSEVPQNLSASRPQDRQFILSSKKLLLSDSGFYLCAWSDKLAGVVYEQYFGPGTRLTVT.

Ten or more counts support this clonotype. The chain is built from TRBV5-1 and TRBJ2-6; D remains unclear. The CDR3 is 18 amino acids. V dropped 4 bases and J dropped 4 bases, with 21 bases sitting between them. CDR1 SGHRS and CDR2 YFSETQ come from the germline V gene. CDR3 region: CASSLLYAQRAGANVLTF. The CDR3 nucleotides read TGCGCCAGCAGCCTCCTCTACGCTCAGCGCGCAGGGGCCAACGTCCTGACTTTC.

The chain recombines TRBV7-9 with TRBJ1-1, with D maybe TRBD1 (5 bases). CDR1 and CDR2 from the germline V gene are SEHNR and FQNEAQ (reference sequence). Trimming left V 5 bases short and J 6 bases short, with 16 bases between. The CDR3 length is 14 residues. The CDR3 DNA reads TGTGCCAGCAGCCGCGAGGGCAGGGTCGCTGAAGCTTTCTTT. Protein sequence: CASSREGRVAEAFF.

This clonotype showed up many times. The chain couples TRBV2 to TRBJ2-4; 7 nucleotides line up with TRBD1. From germline, CDR1 is SNHLY and CDR2 FYNNEI. The V and J ends lost 3 bases and 0 bases, in that order; junction bases with no gene match: 8. This CDR3 is built from 17 residues. The CDR3 spells CASSEGDSPLAKNIQYF. The DNA for the CDR3 is TGTGCCAGCAGTGAGGGGGACAGTCCACTAGCCAAAAACATTCAGTACTTC. Based on the CDR3 plus reference TRBV2 and TRBJ2-4, the full variable domain is EPEVTQTPSHQVTQMGQEVILRCVPISNHLYFYWYRQILGQKVEFLVSFYNNEISEKSEIFDDQFSVERPDGSNFTLKIRSTKLEDSAMYFCASSEGDSPLAKNIQYFGAGTRLSVL.

This clonotype occurred a few times. The V gene is TRBV7-9, the J gene TRBJ2-7; no definite D call. The germline CDR1 and CDR2 sequences are SEHNR and FQNEAQ (reference sequence). With 6 bases removed from V and 0 bases from J, the gap between germline ends came to 18 bases. This CDR3 contains 16 residues. The CDR3 DNA follows: TGTGCCAGCAGTTCGAACACTCCACCAAGCTCCTACGAGCAGTACTTC. Translating it yields CASSSNTPPSSYEQYF.